This T cell receptor (beta chain) was sequenced in a study of T-cell reconstitution after alpha-beta-depleted transplantation in children. The library targeted TCRbeta and was prepared with unique molecular identifiers. MiXCR was run by TCRdb on the PCR reads, yielding one entry per CDR3 protein. The sample includes 330,000 or so distinct CDR3 sequences, less than 9.5% of them seen just once. This CDR3 comprises 15 residues. CDR1 is MNHEY and CDR2 is SVGAGI in the germline V gene. Deletions cut 2 bases from V and 5 bases from J, with 15 bases between. General study findings and limits: Once a year had passed after transplant, T-cell counts and diversity came mostly from newly produced T cells.

This clonotype was detected only a few times. The antigen remains undetermined. This material consisted of peripheral blood, taken 360 days after TCRalphabeta/CD19-depleted stem cell transplant. The J gene is TRBJ2-5, the V gene TRBV6-5, with D uncertain. This clonotype originated in a female patient aged 2-9 years who had a stem cell transplant for Fanconi anemia, so the T cells may come from the graft donor. The DNA for the CDR3 is TGTGCCAGCAGTTACGTCGATTTTGGGTGGGAGACCCAGTACTTC. It translates to CASSYVDFGWETQYF.